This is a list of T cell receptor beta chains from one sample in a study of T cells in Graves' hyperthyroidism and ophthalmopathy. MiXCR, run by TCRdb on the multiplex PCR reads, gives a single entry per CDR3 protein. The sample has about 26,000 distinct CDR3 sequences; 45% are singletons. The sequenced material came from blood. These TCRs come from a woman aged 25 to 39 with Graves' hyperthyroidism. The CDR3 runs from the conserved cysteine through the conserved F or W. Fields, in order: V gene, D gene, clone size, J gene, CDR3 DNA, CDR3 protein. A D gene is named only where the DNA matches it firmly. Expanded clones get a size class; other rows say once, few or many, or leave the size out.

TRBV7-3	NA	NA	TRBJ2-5	TGTGCCAGCAGCCCCCACCGCGTACGGGGTGATGAGACCCAGTACTTC	CASSPHRVRGDETQYF
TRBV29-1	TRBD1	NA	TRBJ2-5	TGCAGCGTAGAGACCGGGACAGGGGGCTCTCAGCCCCAGTACTTC	CSVETGTGGSQPQYF
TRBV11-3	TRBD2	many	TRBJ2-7	TGTGCCAGCAGCAACCTCAGACTAGCATACGAGCAGTACTTC	CASSNLRLAYEQYF
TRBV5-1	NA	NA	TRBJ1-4	TGCGCCAGCAGCTTCGATGGGGGTGATGAAAAACTGTTTTTT	CASSFDGGDEKLFF
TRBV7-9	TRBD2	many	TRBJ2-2	TGTGCCAGCAGGCAACTAGCGGGAACGAACACCGGGGAGCTGTTTTTT	CASRQLAGTNTGELFF
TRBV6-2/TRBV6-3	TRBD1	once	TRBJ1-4	TGTGCCACCCGGGACAGGCGTGAAAAACTGTTTTTT	CATRDRREKLFF
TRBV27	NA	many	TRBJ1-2	TGTGCCAGCAGTTCGGGGACTCCTGGCTACACCTTC	CASSSGTPGYTF
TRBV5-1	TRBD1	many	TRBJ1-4	TGCGCCAGCAGCTTGGCGACAGGGGGACGAAATGAAAAACTGTTTTTT	CASSLATGGRNEKLFF
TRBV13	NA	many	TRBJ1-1	TGTGCCAGCAGCTTAGTCCGGAACACTGAAGCTTTCTTT	CASSLVRNTEAFF
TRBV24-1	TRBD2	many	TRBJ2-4	TGTGCCACCAGTTTAGACGGGAGGCAGTACTTC	CATSLDGRQYF
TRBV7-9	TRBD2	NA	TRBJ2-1	TGTGCCAGCAGCCCAATAGGGCTGGCGGGAGGCTATGAGCAGTTCTTC	CASSPIGLAGGYEQFF
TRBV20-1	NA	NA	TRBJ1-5	TGCAGTGCTAGTGGGTCCAGGAAAGAGACCCAGCATTTT	CSASGSRKETQHF
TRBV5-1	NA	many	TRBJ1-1	TGCGCCAGCAGCTTGGCAGGGGACACTGAAGCTTTCTTT	CASSLAGDTEAFF